The 30 T cell receptor beta chains given below trace back to one sample, sequenced in a study of blood T cell repertoires in COVID-19. Repertoires were generated with immunoSEQ multiplex PCR, while TCRdb's copy carries only in-frame clones and drops some. Of approximately 450,000 clones in the sample, 85% to 90% are singletons; the top ten hold about 4.3%. Sequenced: peripheral blood. These receptors were obtained from a woman aged 25 to 39 with acute or convalescent COVID-19.

This chain uses TRBV7-7 with TRBJ2-5, with TRBD2 identical over 7 bases. With 4 bases clipped from V and 4 bases from J, the junction kept 6 bases outside the gene matches. Germline CDR1 is SSHAT and CDR2 is FNYEAQ (reference sequence). CDR3 size: 14 residues. CDR3 protein: CASSSGLPPETQYF. The CDR3 nucleotides are TGTGCCAGCAGCTCGGGACTACCTCCAGAGACCCAGTACTTC.

The chain links TRBV28 to TRBJ2-2, with 8 bases lining up with TRBD1. The CDR3 totals 15 residues. J was trimmed by 6 bases and V by 5 bases; bases with no gene match: 8. CDR1 is MDHEN, CDR2 SYDVKM, per germline. The CDR3, as DNA: TGTGCCAGCAGTGTGGCAGGGGGCCAATCCGGGGAGCTGTTTTTT. This sequence encodes CASSVAGGQSGELFF.

The chain uses TRBV5-1 and TRBJ2-3, with 9 nucleotides matching TRBD2. Germline-derived CDR1 and CDR2 are SGHRS and YFSETQ. V dropped 0 bases and J dropped 3; count of bases not matched to a gene: 14. CDR3 size: 19 residues. CDR3 nucleotide sequence: TGCGCCAGCAGCTTGGCCAAGGATAGCGGGAGACTGGGTACAGATACGCAGTATTTT. Encoded protein: CASSLAKDSGRLGTDTQYF.

The rearrangement joins TRBV7-9 to TRBJ2-7, with 8 bases that match TRBD2. The germline gives CDR1 SEHNR, CDR2 FQNEAQ (reference sequence). After removal of 3 bases from V and 2 bases from J, the junction contained 6 bases not matched to a gene. The CDR3 sequence is 15 residues long. CDR3 region: CASSLQSGGAYEQYF. The CDR3 DNA is TGTGCCAGCAGCTTGCAAAGCGGGGGCGCCTACGAGCAGTACTTC. The variable domain in full, with the rest retrieved from reference TRBV7-9 and TRBJ2-7, is DTGVSQNPRHKITKRGQNVTFRCDPISEHNRLYWYRQTLGQGPEFLTYFQNEAQLEKSRLLSDRFSAERPKGSFSTLEIQRTEQGDSAMYLCASSLQSGGAYEQYFGPGTRLTVT.

This clone has a handful of counts. The rearrangement links TRBV5-1 to TRBJ1-3, with 10 bases identical to TRBD1. The CDR3 runs to 17 residues. Germline CDR1 reads SGHRS; CDR2 reads YFSETQ. V shed 4 bases, J shed 3 bases, and the junction held 10 bases outside the gene matches. CDR3 in DNA: TGCGCCAGCAGCGTCTTAGGACAGGGGGTTCGTGGAAACACCATATATTTT. Protein: CASSVLGQGVRGNTIYF.

This sequence joins TRBV29-1 and TRBJ2-3, with D perhaps TRBD2 (5 bases). This CDR3 is built from 12 residues. Looked up from germline, CDR1 is SQVTM and CDR2 is ANQGSEA. Trimming removed 2 bases from V and 10 bases from J, with 13 bases in between. The CDR3 loop reads CSVERVWRSQYF. CDR3 nucleotide sequence: TGCAGCGTTGAAAGGGTTTGGAGGTCGCAGTATTTT.

The chain combines TRBV5-1 with TRBJ2-1, with 13 bases matching TRBD2. The junction had 5 bases not matched to a gene; V was cut back by 3 bases and J by 8 bases. Germline CDR1 is SGHRS and CDR2 is YFSETQ. CDR3 length: 15 amino acids. The CDR3 reads CASSWGLAGRYEQFF. The CDR3 DNA sequence: TGCGCCAGCAGCTGGGGACTAGCGGGGCGATATGAGCAGTTCTTC.

CDR3 DNA sequence: TGTGCCAGCAGTTTATCCGGCTACAATGAGCAGTTCTTC. It specifies CASSLSGYNEQFF. The chain has TRBV28 and TRBJ2-1; D not certain. CDR1 and CDR2 from the germline V gene are MDHEN and SYDVKM. V shed 1 base and J shed 3 bases, with 4 bases lying between them. CDR3 length: 13 amino acids.

This chain joins TRBV19 and TRBJ1-2; unclear D gene. The CDR3 consists of 12 residues. The ends were cut back, 5 bases at V and 8 bases at J, with 12 bases in the middle. In germline, CDR1 is LNHDA, CDR2 SQIVND (reference sequence). CDR3 in DNA: TGTGCCAGTAGTCCCCCGGGGAGCGGCTACACCTTC. Encoded protein: CASSPPGSGYTF.

The rearrangement joins TRBV29-1 to TRBJ2-5; 8 bases line up with TRBD2. The CDR3 sequence is 13 residues long. Germline V gene sequence: CDR1 SQVTM, CDR2 ANQGSEA. With 6 bases clipped from V and 5 bases from J, the junction kept 8 bases outside the gene matches. The CDR3 region is CSVPWAGGETQYF. CDR3 bases: TGCAGCGTACCCTGGGCGGGGGGCGAGACCCAGTACTTC. Full variable domain (outside the CDR3, taken from reference TRBV29-1 and TRBJ2-5): SAVISQKPSRDICQRGTSLTIQCQVDSQVTMMFWYRQQPGQSLTLIATANQGSEATYESGFVIDKFPISRPNLTFSTLTVSNMSPEDSSIYLCSVPWAGGETQYFGPGTRLLVL.

In the case of this clone: This same CDR3 is encoded by further DNA sequences in the sample. V usage is TRBV2 and J usage is TRBJ1-5, with TRBD1 matching 8 bases. V dropped 5 bases and J dropped 2; count of bases not matched to a gene: 5. Germline lookup yields CDR1 SNHLY and CDR2 FYNNEI. This CDR3 is 15 amino acids long. Here the CDR3 reads CASSSTGVGNQPQHF. CDR3 bases: TGTGCCAGCAGTTCGACAGGGGTGGGCAATCAGCCCCAGCATTTT.

V gene TRBV19 combines with J gene TRBJ2-3; 7 positions agree with TRBD1. The CDR3 runs 15 residues. The germline CDR1 and CDR2 sequences are LNHDA and SQIVND (reference sequence). The V gene end was trimmed by 5 bases and the J gene end by 0 bases; junction bases not matched to a gene: 5. The CDR3 sequence: CASSPGQLSTDTQYF. CDR3 DNA: TGTGCCAGTAGTCCGGGACAGCTAAGCACAGATACGCAGTATTTT.

This clone has more than one count but fewer than ten. The chain combines TRBV9 with TRBJ1-6; D is possibly TRBD1 (6 bases). Germline V gene data show CDR1 as SGDLS and CDR2 as YYNGEE. Trimming pared 3 bases from V and 2 bases from J, leaving 12 bases between. This CDR3 spans 16 amino acids. The CDR3 coding sequence is TGTGCCAGCAGCGGCAACAGGGTGGCCTATAATTCACCCCTCCACTTT. This translates into CASSGNRVAYNSPLHF.

CDR3: CASSEGGTTNEKLFF. CDR3 nucleotides: TGTGCCAGCAGCGAGGGGGGGACAACTAATGAAAAACTGTTTTTT. The chain uses TRBV5-4 and TRBJ1-4; possibly TRBD1 for D (6 bases). The germline V gene has CDR1 SGHNT and CDR2 YYREEE (reference sequence). The CDR3 spans 15 residues. With 4 bases removed from V and 0 bases from J, the gap between germline ends came to 10 bases.

This clone was observed once. The chain uses TRBV6-1 and TRBJ2-5; 8 bases are shared with TRBD2. J gave up 3 bases and V 2 bases, and 20 bases lay outside the gene matches. Germline CDR1 and CDR2: MNHNS and SASEGT. There are 20 residues in the CDR3. For the CDR3, the DNA is TGTGCCAGCAGTGAATATGCGGGGGGCCATCAAGGCCTTCCCGAAGAGACCCAGTACTTC. It specifies CASSEYAGGHQGLPEETQYF.

Remarks on this clone: One end of the junction is discordant with germline, which a read error may explain. V and J are TRBV11-3 and TRBJ2-1; 9 positions match TRBD1. This CDR3 has 16 residues. CDR1 and CDR2 (germline): SGHNT, YENEEA. CDR3 DNA sequence: TGTGCCAGCAGCCTAGAAGGGGGACAGGGCTACAATGAGCAGTTCTTC. Encoded protein: CASSLEGGQGYNEQFF.

The chain recombines TRBV7-2 with TRBJ1-1; TRBD1 matches 8 bases. Trimming took 8 bases from V and 0 from J; bases not matched to a gene: 8. This CDR3 spans 15 amino acids. Per the germline V gene, CDR1 is SGHTA and CDR2 is FQGNSA. CDR3 nucleotides: TGTGCCAGCCGGCTAGGGGACAGGCTGAACACTGAAGCTTTCTTT. This codes for CASRLGDRLNTEAFF.

This chain uses TRBV7-9 with TRBJ2-7; weak D call: TRBD1 (6 bases). CDR3 length equals 14 residues. Germline V gives CDR1 SEHNR, CDR2 FQNEAQ (reference sequence). The ends were cut back, 1 base at V and 5 bases at J, with 12 bases in the middle. This chain's CDR3 is CASSLGGHRDEQYF. The CDR3, as DNA: TGTGCCAGCAGCTTAGGGGGACATCGTGACGAGCAGTACTTC. Combining the CDR3 with reference TRBV7-9 and TRBJ2-7 gives the whole variable domain DTGVSQNPRHKITKRGQNVTFRCDPISEHNRLYWYRQTLGQGPEFLTYFQNEAQLEKSRLLSDRFSAERPKGSFSTLEIQRTEQGDSAMYLCASSLGGHRDEQYFGPGTRLTVT.

Remarks on this clone: Other DNA sequences within the sample encode an identical CDR3. The rearrangement joins TRBV6-5 to TRBJ2-1; D may be TRBD1 (6 bases). The CDR3 is made up of 15 amino acids. V shed 6 bases and J shed 0 bases, with 12 bases lying between them. The germline V gene encodes CDR1 MNHEY and CDR2 SVGAGI. CDR3 region: CASRPDRSSYNEQFF. CDR3 DNA sequence: TGTGCCAGCAGACCCGACAGGAGCTCCTACAATGAGCAGTTCTTC.

The chain carries TRBV15 and TRBJ2-1, with 8 bases that match TRBD1. From germline, CDR1 is LNHNV and CDR2 YYDKDF (reference sequence). V lost 3 bases and J lost 2; bases outside the gene matches: 0. The CDR3 is 14 residues long. CDR3 sequence: CATSRGQAYNEQFF. For the CDR3, the DNA is TGTGCCACCAGCAGGGGACAGGCCTACAATGAGCAGTTCTTC.

The V gene is TRBV6-6, the J gene TRBJ1-1, with 7 bases matching TRBD1. V shed 7 bases and J 0 bases; nucleotides not matched to a gene: 5. The germline CDR1 and CDR2 sequences are MNHNY and SVGAGI (reference sequence). CDR3 length equals 14 residues. CDR3 amino acids: CASTRGSMNTEAFF. CDR3 DNA: TGTGCCAGCACCAGGGGGTCCATGAACACTGAAGCTTTCTTT.

CDR3 amino acids: CASSYSGGNGNTIYF. The CDR3 nucleotides read TGTGCCAGCAGTTACTCGGGGGGAAATGGAAACACCATATATTTT. The gene calls are TRBV6-6 and TRBJ1-3; perhaps TRBD1 as D (5 bases). The CDR3 spans 15 residues. The germline V and J ends were trimmed by 0 bases and 3 bases, with 9 bases remaining between them. Germline CDR1 reads MNHNY; CDR2 reads SVGAGI (reference sequence).

This chain uses TRBV6-5 with TRBJ2-7, with D possibly TRBD1 on 6 matching bases. Trimming pared 6 bases from V and 0 bases from J, leaving 12 bases between. This CDR3 region has 14 residues. Looked up from germline, CDR1 is MNHEY and CDR2 is SVGAGI. CDR3 sequence (DNA): TGTGCCAGCAGAACTACAGGGTCCTCCTACGAGCAGTACTTC. This encodes CASRTTGSSYEQYF.

This clone occurred once. Here the CDR3 reads CATGTNYNEQFF. CDR3 DNA: TGTGCCACCGGGACTAACTACAATGAGCAGTTCTTC. The chain couples TRBV28 to TRBJ2-1, with TRBD2 matching over 7 bases. The CDR3 spans 12 residues. CDR1 is MDHEN and CDR2 is SYDVKM in the germline V gene. Trimming removed 10 bases from V and 3 bases from J; junction bases left unmatched: 3.

This clone showed up just a few times. The genes are TRBV6-1 and TRBJ1-5, with D perhaps matching TRBD1 (6 bases). From germline, CDR1 is MNHNS and CDR2 SASEGT. The CDR3 spans 15 residues. V shed 0 bases and J shed 3 bases, with 9 bases lying between them. CDR3 nucleotides: TGTGCCAGCAGTGAAGCCCCAGGGGACAATCAGCCCCAGCATTTT. It translates to CASSEAPGDNQPQHF.

The chain recombines TRBV11-3 with TRBJ2-7; 7 positions match TRBD2. The CDR3 sequence is 13 residues long. Germline-derived CDR1 and CDR2 are SGHNT and YENEEA. V gave up 4 bases and J gave up 6 bases; unmatched junction bases: 6. CDR3 sequence reads: CASSSGSGGEQYF. Written as DNA, the CDR3 is TGTGCCAGCAGCTCCGGGTCGGGGGGCGAGCAGTACTTC.

The rearrangement joins TRBV6-5 to TRBJ2-7, with 7 bases identical to TRBD2. The CDR3 spans 14 residues. Per germline, CDR1 MNHEY and CDR2 SVGAGI. V lost 6 bases, J lost 0 bases, and 5 bases stayed unmatched. The CDR3 sequence is CASSLAGVSYEQYF. In DNA form, the CDR3 reads TGTGCCAGCAGCCTGGCGGGGGTCTCCTACGAGCAGTACTTC.

V and J are TRBV7-6 and TRBJ2-5; perhaps TRBD1 as D (7 bases). In germline, CDR1 is SGHVS, CDR2 FNYEAQ. The CDR3 is 15 amino acids. Deletions cut 5 bases from V and 7 bases from J, with 20 bases between. CDR3 protein: CASSPTGQDYGTQYF. The CDR3 DNA reads as TGTGCCAGCAGCCCGACCGGACAGGACTACGGGACCCAGTACTTC. Drawing the rest from reference TRBV7-6 and TRBJ2-5, the complete variable domain is GAGVSQSPRYKVTKRGQDVALRCDPISGHVSLYWYRQALGQGPEFLTYFNYEAQQDKSGLPNDRFSAERPEGSISTLTIQRTEQRDSAMYRCASSPTGQDYGTQYFGPGTRLLVL.

This clone was seen a handful of times. V is TRBV19 and J is TRBJ1-6; D call uncertain. This CDR3 has 15 residues. The V and J ends lost 1 base and 8 bases respectively, with 12 bases between them. CDR1 is LNHDA, CDR2 SQIVND, per germline (reference sequence). The CDR3 sequence is CASSIVGPGYSPLHF. As DNA, the CDR3 is TGTGCCAGTAGTATAGTAGGCCCGGGGTATTCACCCCTCCACTTT.

The chain recombines TRBV3-1 (or the pseudogene TRBV3-2) with TRBJ1-4, with 7 bases fitting TRBD1. CDR3 size: 16 residues. The germline CDR1 and CDR2 sequences are LGHDT and YNNKEL (reference sequence). The V and J ends lost 0 bases and 8 bases, in that order; junction bases with no gene match: 9. The CDR3 sequence is CASSQDFAGGREKLFF. In DNA form, the CDR3 reads TGTGCCAGCAGCCAAGACTTTGCAGGGGGTAGAGAAAAACTGTTTTTT.